Shown below are 12 T cell receptor beta chains from a single sample sequenced in a study of shared clonotypes between healthy human individuals (dated by TCRdb to the early 2020s). Receptor amplification or capture employed the immunoSEQ multiplex PCR assay. TCRdb took this table from immuneACCESS and kept in-frame rearrangements with V and J called. Such tables lack part of the clones; where checked against another copy, unresolved V genes explain under half of the gap, and the rest is unexplained. The sample records 850,000 to 1,200,000 clones, roughly 80% of which are singletons. 1.4% of the sample comes from the top ten. The sample comprised memory CD4+ T cells sorted from blood. The cell subset or site label of this sample denotes: CD45RA-negative fraction. These receptors all come from a man aged 18 to 29 in good health.

The chain combines TRBV4-3 with TRBJ1-4; TRBD1 matches at 12 bases. With V trimmed by 3 bases and J by 4 bases, 3 bases remained unmatched. The CDR3 spans 16 residues. Per the germline V gene, CDR1 is LGHNA and CDR2 is YSLEER. As DNA, the CDR3 is TGCGCCAGCAGCCAGGGACAGGGGGCAGGTAATGAAAAACTGTTTTTT. This sequence encodes CASSQGQGAGNEKLFF.

For the CDR3, the DNA is TGCGCCAGCAGCCGTCTATCCGGGACAGGGACAGCTGAGCAGTTCTTC. This gives the protein CASSRLSGTGTAEQFF. The rearrangement links TRBV4-1 to TRBJ2-1; 9 bases map to TRBD1. Germline CDR1 and CDR2: MGHRA and YSYEKL. The V segment lost 4 bases and the J segment 9 bases; nucleotides outside the gene matches: 13. The CDR3 length is 16 residues.

The chain uses TRBV20-1 and TRBJ2-3; D remains unclear. The ends were cut back, 8 bases at V and 2 bases at J, with 5 bases in the middle. Germline V gene sequence: CDR1 DFQATT, CDR2 SNEGSKA (reference sequence). This CDR3 contains 10 residues. For the CDR3, the DNA is TGCAGTACTAACACAGATACGCAGTATTTT. Translating it yields CSTNTDTQYF.

The chain carries TRBV30 and TRBJ1-1, with D uncertain. Germline CDR1 and CDR2: GTSNPN and SVGIG (reference sequence). Trimming shortened V by 0 bases and J by 2 bases, and 7 bases separated the two germline ends. The CDR3 contains 13 residues. Written as DNA, the CDR3 is TGTGCCTGGAGTGTCGTAATTAACACTGAAGCTTTCTTT. It is translated as CAWSVVINTEAFF.

The V gene is TRBV6-1, the J gene TRBJ1-5; D ambiguous. V was pared by 1 base and J by 2 bases, with 18 bases between. From germline, CDR1 is MNHNS and CDR2 SASEGT. The CDR3 is 18 residues long. The CDR3 DNA sequence: TGTGCCAGCAGTGAAGTGTTGGCACTCGGACTAGGCAATCAGCCCCAGCATTTT. Protein sequence: CASSEVLALGLGNQPQHF.

The chain combines TRBV6-6 with TRBJ1-2; D ambiguous. Per the germline V gene, CDR1 is MNHNY and CDR2 is SVGAGI (reference sequence). Trimming stripped 4 bases from V and 4 bases from J, with 13 bases between. This CDR3 spans 14 amino acids. The CDR3 bases are TGTGCCAGCAGTTTGAAGGCGAACGCCTATGGCTACACCTTC. This encodes CASSLKANAYGYTF.

The genes are TRBV25-1 and TRBJ1-2; 11 nucleotides align to TRBD1. Germline trimming cut 6 bases from V and 5 bases from J; bases unmatched to any gene: 8. Germline V gene lookup returns CDR1 MGHDK and CDR2 SYGVNS. The CDR3 contains 15 residues. CDR3 coding DNA: TGTGCCAGCAGCTCCCCCGGGACAGGGGGTTATGGCTACACCTTC. Protein: CASSSPGTGGYGYTF.

This sequence joins TRBV10-1 and TRBJ2-7; D ambiguous. This CDR3 has 13 amino acids. CDR1 is WNHNN and CDR2 is SYGVQD in the germline V gene (reference sequence). Between the trimmed V and J ends, which lost 0 bases and 5 bases, there was a span of 8 bases. CDR3 coding DNA: TGCGCCAGCAGTGAGTCGCGCAGAGACGAGCAGTACTTC. As protein: CASSESRRDEQYF.

This clone has only a few counts. The chain combines TRBV7-6 with TRBJ1-4; maybe TRBD1 (5 bases). V was shortened by 4 bases and J by 2 bases, with 11 bases between the two germline ends. The CDR3 has 15 amino acids. Germline V lookup: CDR1 SGHVS, CDR2 FNYEAQ. CDR3 loop: CASSSAGTTNEKLFF. Here the CDR3 DNA reads TGTGCCAGCAGCTCCGCGGGGACCACTAATGAAAAACTGTTTTTT.

This sequence joins TRBV6-6 and TRBJ1-2; D unclear. This CDR3 is 15 amino acids long. Germline-derived CDR1 and CDR2 are MNHNY and SVGAGI (reference sequence). The V and J ends lost 5 bases and 7 bases respectively, with 20 bases between them. The CDR3 sequence is CASSIDLSSVGGYTF. CDR3 bases: TGTGCCAGCAGTATAGATTTATCTTCCGTGGGTGGCTACACCTTC.

This rearrangement joins TRBV28 to TRBJ1-1; 9 bases are a match to TRBD1. V trimming: 5 bases; J trimming: 5 bases; junction bases outside the gene matches: 9. This CDR3 is built from 15 residues. Per germline, CDR1 MDHEN and CDR2 SYDVKM. The CDR3 nucleotides are TGTGCCAGCAGTCGGCTGGACAGGGGTGGAACTGAAGCTTTCTTT. Translating gives CASSRLDRGGTEAFF. The variable domain in full, completed from reference TRBV28 and TRBJ1-1, reads DVKVTQSSRYLVKRTGEKVFLECVQDMDHENMFWYRQDPGLGLRLIYFSYDVKMKEKGDIPEGYSVSREKKERFSLILESASTNQTSMYLCASSRLDRGGTEAFFGQGTRLTVV.

V is TRBV5-1 and J is TRBJ2-6, with 11 bases identical to TRBD1. V shed 4 bases, J shed 1 base, and the junction held 4 bases outside the gene matches. The CDR3 has 17 amino acids. In germline, CDR1 is SGHRS, CDR2 YFSETQ. The chain's CDR3 is CASSGGQGASGANVLTF. DNA of the CDR3: TGCGCCAGCAGCGGAGGACAGGGGGCGTCTGGGGCCAACGTCCTGACTTTC.